Below, 20 T cell receptor beta chains from the same sample are listed, as sequenced in a study of blood T cell repertoires in COVID-19. The protocol was immunoSEQ multiplex PCR, while the TCRdb copy is restricted to in-frame clones and leaves out a portion. The sample carries 270,000 or so clones, around 87% recorded once. Sequencing used peripheral blood. These receptors were collected from a woman aged 60-75 years with COVID-19, enrolled during active disease.

The chain has TRBV5-6 and TRBJ1-2; maybe TRBD1 (6 bases). Per germline, CDR1 SGHDT and CDR2 YYEEEE. This CDR3 is built from 15 residues. Trimming left V 0 bases short and J 5 bases short, with 14 bases between. The CDR3 protein is CASSLDHTGRYGYTF. The CDR3 DNA is TGTGCCAGCAGCTTGGACCATACAGGGCGGTATGGCTACACCTTC.

The genes are TRBV3-1 (or the pseudogene TRBV3-2) and TRBJ2-7, with D possibly being TRBD2 (6 bases). The V gene lost 4 bases and the J gene lost 0 bases, with 13 bases spanning the gap. CDR1 LGHDT and CDR2 YNNKEL come from the germline V gene (reference sequence). This CDR3 has 15 residues. The chain's CDR3 is CASSPTGDTSYEQYF. Here the CDR3 DNA reads TGTGCCAGCAGCCCTACGGGGGATACCTCCTACGAGCAGTACTTC.

V usage is TRBV6-5 and J usage is TRBJ2-7; D perhaps matches TRBD2 (6 bases). This CDR3 comprises 13 residues. Trimming took 0 bases from V and 6 from J, leaving 9 bases between them. The germline CDR1 and CDR2 sequences are MNHEY and SVGAGI. CDR3: CASSYSPGGEQYF. CDR3 coding DNA: TGTGCCAGCAGTTACTCCCCCGGGGGCGAGCAGTACTTC.

The V gene is TRBV5-4, the J gene TRBJ1-2; 11 nucleotides line up with TRBD1. The length of the CDR3 is 16 residues. Germline V gives CDR1 SGHNT, CDR2 YYREEE (reference sequence). V lost 0 bases and J lost 6; bases outside the gene matches: 7. The CDR3: CASSLGLDRGRNGYTF. As DNA, the CDR3 is TGTGCCAGCAGCTTGGGTTTGGACAGGGGGCGGAATGGCTACACCTTC.

The chain combines TRBV5-1 with TRBJ2-3; 7 nucleotides align to TRBD2. The germline CDR1 and CDR2 sequences are SGHRS and YFSETQ. This CDR3 is 14 amino acids long. The V and J ends lost 2 bases and 5 bases, in that order; junction bases with no gene match: 5. CDR3 sequence reads: CASSLAGSVDTQYF. CDR3 DNA: TGCGCCAGCAGCTTAGCGGGGTCCGTAGATACGCAGTATTTT.

The chain employs TRBV18 and TRBJ2-4; TRBD1 agrees at 9 bases. CDR3 length: 15 amino acids. With 1 base clipped from V and 8 bases from J, the junction kept 6 bases outside the gene matches. Germline CDR1 is KGHSH and CDR2 is LQKENI. The CDR3 nucleotides read TGTGCCAGCTCACCACGAAGGGACAGGGCCGACATTCAGTACTTC. This translates into CASSPRRDRADIQYF.

The chain uses TRBV5-4 and TRBJ2-1; the match to TRBD1 covers 7 bases. The CDR3 has 15 residues. The J segment lost 8 bases and the V segment lost 1 base, leaving 9 bases of the junction unmatched. In germline, CDR1 is SGHNT, CDR2 YYREEE (reference sequence). The CDR3 bases are TGTGCCAGCAGCTTGCGCAATAACAGGGGACATGAGCAGTTCTTC. This sequence encodes CASSLRNNRGHEQFF.

This clone was recorded many times. This chain connects TRBV30 to TRBJ2-7, with TRBD2 identical over 12 bases. The CDR3 extends over 15 amino acids. Germline CDR1 GTSNPN, CDR2 SVGIG (reference sequence). The V segment lost 2 bases and the J segment 3 bases; nucleotides outside the gene matches: 5. The CDR3 DNA follows: TGTGCCTGGAGTCGGACTAGCGGGGTCGACTACGAGCAGTACTTC. It encodes CAWSRTSGVDYEQYF.

This sequence joins TRBV5-4 and TRBJ2-5; 12 nucleotides agree with TRBD2. Germline CDR1 reads SGHNT; CDR2 reads YYREEE (reference sequence). The CDR3 runs to 15 residues. Losses at the gene ends were 4 bases for V and 3 bases for J; bases not matched to a gene: 4. The chain's CDR3 is CASSIRLAGEETQYF. The CDR3 DNA follows: TGTGCCAGCAGCATAAGACTAGCGGGGGAAGAGACCCAGTACTTC.

The chain's CDR3 is CASSQDRVTYEQYF. The CDR3 DNA sequence: TGTGCCAGCAGTCAAGACAGGGTGACCTACGAGCAGTACTTC. The chain has TRBV6-2 or TRBV6-3 and TRBJ2-7; 7 positions agree with TRBD1. With 5 bases clipped from V and 2 bases from J, the junction kept 6 bases outside the gene matches. The germline gives CDR1 MNHEY, CDR2 SVGEGT. The CDR3 contains 14 residues.

The chain is built from TRBV6-2 or TRBV6-3 and TRBJ1-5; possible D gene TRBD1, 5 bases. Per germline, CDR1 MNHEY and CDR2 SVGEGT. V was trimmed by 3 bases and J by 4 bases, leaving 13 bases between them. The CDR3 covers 15 residues. CDR3 in amino acids: CASSYENQGNQPQHF. In DNA form, the CDR3 reads TGTGCCAGCAGTTATGAAAATCAGGGAAATCAGCCCCAGCATTTT.

The gene calls are TRBV7-8 and TRBJ1-2; D unresolved. V lost 1 base and J lost 10, with 13 bases in between. The germline gives CDR1 SGHVS, CDR2 FQNEAQ. This CDR3 region has 13 residues. CDR3 in amino acids: CASSLDRRSNYTF. The CDR3 bases are TGTGCCAGCAGCTTAGACAGAAGATCGAACTACACCTTC.

This clone has only one observation. V and J are TRBV30 and TRBJ2-7; a weak D match, TRBD2 (8 bases). The CDR3 extends over 15 amino acids. Germline V CDR1 and CDR2: GTSNPN, SVGIG (reference sequence). Trimming pared 4 bases from V and 6 bases from J, leaving 22 bases between. The CDR3 DNA sequence: TGTGCCTGGACCGGGAGGGGAAGACAGGGTGTCGAGCAGTACTTC. It codes for CAWTGRGRQGVEQYF.

This clone occurred a few times. Other DNA sequences in the same sample also yield this CDR3. This rearrangement joins TRBV2 to TRBJ1-5; a weak D match, TRBD1 (5 bases). Trimming shortened V by 6 bases and J by 1 base, and 10 bases separated the two germline ends. CDR1 is SNHLY, CDR2 FYNNEI, per germline. The CDR3 extends over 14 amino acids. The CDR3: CASRDDSSNQPQHF. As DNA, the CDR3 is TGTGCCAGCAGAGACGACAGCAGCAATCAGCCCCAGCATTTT.

This clone is a singleton in its sample. The V gene is TRBV18, the J gene TRBJ2-3; 12 bases fit TRBD2. Germline CDR1 reads KGHSH; CDR2 reads LQKENI. The CDR3 consists of 18 residues. Trimming removed 1 base from V and 2 bases from J; junction bases left unmatched: 7. DNA of the CDR3: TGTGCCAGCTCACCACGCCTTCTAGCGGGGGGGCTCACAGATACGCAGTATTTT. Translated, it gives CASSPRLLAGGLTDTQYF.

The J gene is TRBJ2-3, the V gene TRBV6-2 or TRBV6-3, with D possibly TRBD1 on 5 matching bases. With 2 bases removed from V and 6 bases from J, the gap between germline ends came to 12 bases. The CDR3 is made up of 14 amino acids. The V gene's germline CDR1 is MNHEY and CDR2 SVGEGT. The CDR3 sequence is CASSYGAPGDTQYF. Here the CDR3 DNA reads TGTGCCAGCAGTTACGGGGCCCCAGGGGATACGCAGTATTTT.

The CDR3 DNA reads as TGTGCCAGCAGCTTGGTGACAGGGCGGCAAGAGACCCAGTACTTC. Translation: CASSLVTGRQETQYF. The rearrangement links TRBV5-6 to TRBJ2-5; TRBD1 agrees at 7 bases. CDR3 size: 15 residues. V shed 0 bases and J 2 bases; nucleotides not matched to a gene: 4. Per germline, CDR1 SGHDT and CDR2 YYEEEE.

The chain couples TRBV7-9 to TRBJ2-1, with D possibly being TRBD1 (6 bases). This CDR3 is built from 15 residues. Germline CDR1 and CDR2: SEHNR and FQNEAQ (reference sequence). V was trimmed by 0 bases and J by 5 bases, leaving 11 bases between them. CDR3 loop: CASSLARTAHNEQFF. Here the CDR3 DNA reads TGTGCCAGCAGCTTAGCGCGGACAGCTCACAATGAGCAGTTCTTC.

The genes are TRBV7-2 and TRBJ2-1, with TRBD2 matching 10 bases. This CDR3 spans 16 amino acids. Germline V CDR1 and CDR2: SGHTA, FQGNSA. Unmatched junction bases numbered 8, after V lost 1 base and J lost 8 bases. CDR3 loop: CASSLDFLAGVYEQFF. The DNA for the CDR3 is TGTGCCAGCAGCTTAGATTTCCTAGCGGGGGTCTATGAGCAGTTCTTC.

V and J are TRBV7-2 and TRBJ1-5; weak D call: TRBD1 (6 bases). Trimming took off 1 base at V and 8 bases at J, with 21 bases between the two ends. The CDR3 consists of 17 residues. Germline CDR1 reads SGHTA; CDR2 reads FQGNSA. As DNA, the CDR3 is TGTGCCAGCAGCTTAGGGGTCCGGGACACCGCCGATGAGCCCCAGCATTTT. It codes for CASSLGVRDTADEPQHF.